The 25 T cell receptor beta chains reported below all come from one sample, sequenced in a study of regulatory T cells in long-lasting Graves disease. The time point is: newly diagnosed GD, antithyroid drugs for less than 3 months. RNA from PBMCs was the source of the TCR library. With iRepertoire HTBI primers and Arm-PCR of CDR3 regions, TCR beta libraries were built. MiXCR, applied by TCRdb to the multiplex PCR reads, yields one record per CDR3 protein. The data show over 500,000 distinct CDR3 sequences, 16% seen once. This sample was also put to use in a study of T cells in Graves' hyperthyroidism and ophthalmopathy.

This sample comprised peripheral blood mononuclear cells (PBMCs), obtained at new diagnosis, from a patient treated with antithyroid drugs. The origin of the receptors is a woman in her twenties or thirties with Graves disease.

The chain is built from TRBV6-4 and TRBJ2-3; D is perhaps TRBD2 (5 bases). Germline-derived CDR1 and CDR2 are MRHNA and SNTAGT. The ends were cut back, 2 bases at V and 3 bases at J, with 12 bases in the middle. The CDR3 loop spans 15 amino acids. The CDR3 sequence is CASSDARGSTDTQYF. The DNA of the CDR3 is TGTGCCAGCAGTGACGCTCGCGGGTCGACAGATACGCAGTATTTT.

The rearrangement uses TRBV3-1 and TRBJ2-7; no clear D. The V end lost 0 bases, the J end lost 3 bases, and 9 bases lay between the germline ends. Germline loops: CDR1 LGHDT, CDR2 YNNKEL (reference sequence). The CDR3 sequence is 14 residues long. The CDR3 loop reads CASSQDKGRYEQYF. As DNA, the CDR3 is TGTGCCAGCAGCCAAGATAAGGGTCGCTACGAGCAGTACTTC.

This clonotype turned up a few times. The rearrangement uses TRBV7-2 and TRBJ2-1; possible D gene TRBD1, 5 bases. Germline-derived CDR1 and CDR2 are SGHTA and FQGNSA. CDR3 length: 13 residues. The V and J ends lost 6 bases and 3 bases respectively, with 9 bases between them. The CDR3, as DNA: TGTGCCAGCAGTACAGGCCTCTACAATGAGCAGTTCTTC. This encodes CASSTGLYNEQFF.

This clonotype showed up many times. The V call is TRBV28, the J call TRBJ2-7; tentative D call: TRBD2 (6 bases). Germline values: CDR1 MDHEN, CDR2 SYDVKM. Trimming shortened V by 5 bases and J by 3 bases, and 14 bases separated the two germline ends. CDR3 length: 14 amino acids. The CDR3 bases are TGTGCCAGCAGTCCCCAGGAGGGCGTCTACGAGCAGTACTTC. This translates into CASSPQEGVYEQYF.

The genes are TRBV11-2 and TRBJ2-5; possible D gene TRBD1, 5 bases. The CDR3 totals 16 residues. Trimming removed 4 bases from V and 2 bases from J, with 17 bases in between. The germline V gene has CDR1 SGHAT and CDR2 FQNNGV. The CDR3 spells CASSSRRGQAQETQYF. The CDR3 region has the DNA TGTGCCAGCAGCTCCCGAAGGGGCCAGGCTCAAGAGACCCAGTACTTC.

This chain connects TRBV28 to TRBJ1-4; 7 bases are a match to TRBD1. Germline loops: CDR1 MDHEN, CDR2 SYDVKM. Losses at the gene ends were 3 bases for V and 1 base for J; bases not matched to a gene: 5. The CDR3 is 16 amino acids. This chain's CDR3 is CASSFQGVGTNEKLFF. CDR3 nucleotides: TGTGCCAGCAGTTTCCAGGGGGTTGGAACTAATGAAAAACTGTTTTTT.

This clonotype showed up many times. The chain joins TRBV6-1 to TRBJ2-3, with TRBD2 identical over 7 bases. V gave up 5 bases and J gave up 2 bases; unmatched junction bases: 7. The length of the CDR3 is 15 residues. Germline CDR1 is MNHNS and CDR2 is SASEGT. The CDR3: CASSPSSGITDTQYF. As DNA, the CDR3 is TGTGCCAGCAGTCCTTCTAGCGGTATCACAGATACGCAGTATTTT.

This clonotype was counted only a few times. The V and J genes are TRBV5-1 and TRBJ2-3; TRBD2 agrees at 9 bases. With V trimmed by 3 bases and J by 2 bases, 7 bases remained unmatched. Germline lookup yields CDR1 SGHRS and CDR2 YFSETQ. The CDR3 sequence is 16 residues long. The CDR3 here is CASSSRVAGVTDTQYF. Here the CDR3 DNA reads TGCGCCAGCAGCTCGAGGGTAGCGGGAGTCACAGATACGCAGTATTTT.

The table lists this clonotype with many counts. DNA of the CDR3: TGTGCCAGCAGCTTAGAACTAGCGGGAGTCGTCGAGCAGTACTTC. This codes for CASSLELAGVVEQYF. This chain links TRBV11-2 with TRBJ2-7; 11 bases agree with TRBD2. This CDR3 spans 15 amino acids. The trim removed 0 bases at V and 6 bases at J, leaving 4 bases unmatched. CDR1 and CDR2 (germline): SGHAT, FQNNGV.

This clonotype was seen only a few times. This chain uses TRBV30 with TRBJ2-1; no definite D call. The CDR3 has 13 amino acids. The ends were cut back, 0 bases at V and 6 bases at J, with 9 bases in the middle. Germline-derived CDR1 and CDR2 are GTSNPN and SVGIG (reference sequence). The CDR3 DNA is TGTGCCTGGAGTGTACTGGTTCTCAATGAGCAGTTCTTC. This sequence encodes CAWSVLVLNEQFF.

Remarks on this clonotype: The CDR3 does not end in the conserved phenylalanine or tryptophan, so this is likely a read error. This CDR3 is CASSQFQGAFYEQYS. In DNA, the CDR3 is TGCGCCAGCAGCCAATTTCAGGGGGCCTTCTACGAGCAGTACTCC. The chain couples TRBV4-1 to TRBJ2-7; the match to TRBD1 covers 8 bases. Germline trimming cut 2 bases from V and 3 bases from J; bases unmatched to any gene: 6. This CDR3 has 15 amino acids. Per germline, CDR1 MGHRA and CDR2 YSYEKL.

V is TRBV9 and J is TRBJ2-3; TRBD2 aligns across 10 bases. CDR1 and CDR2 from the germline V gene are SGDLS and YYNGEE. J was trimmed by 5 bases and V by 0 bases; bases with no gene match: 3. The CDR3 totals 15 residues. The CDR3 sequence: CASSVGVAGGDTQYF. CDR3 nucleotide sequence: TGTGCCAGCAGCGTAGGGGTAGCGGGAGGAGATACGCAGTATTTT.

This clonotype has just a few counts. V usage is TRBV29-1 and J usage is TRBJ2-1; 9 nucleotides align to TRBD2. The CDR3 extends over 17 amino acids. Germline lookup yields CDR1 SQVTM and CDR2 ANQGSEA. The V segment lost 3 bases and the J segment 1 base; nucleotides outside the gene matches: 10. CDR3: CSVDSVAGDLSYNEQFF. In nucleotides, the CDR3 is TGCAGCGTTGATAGCGTAGCGGGAGATTTGTCCTACAATGAGCAGTTCTTC.

The chain couples TRBV3-1 to TRBJ2-7, with TRBD2 identical over 10 bases. CDR1 and CDR2 (germline): LGHDT, YNNKEL (reference sequence). The CDR3 extends over 15 amino acids. Trimming took 0 bases from V and 5 from J; bases not matched to a gene: 4. The CDR3 bases are TGTGCCAGCAGCCAAGATTTAGCGGGAGGTGACGAGCAGTACTTC. Its translation is CASSQDLAGGDEQYF.

This clonotype was counted only a few times. The chain links TRBV7-3 to TRBJ2-1; 8 bases are a match to TRBD1. The CDR3 has 13 amino acids. V was pared by 4 bases and J by 9 bases, with 5 bases of the junction left unmatched. Germline V gene sequence: CDR1 SGHTA, CDR2 FQGTGA. In DNA, the CDR3 is TGTGCCAGCAGCTCAACAGGGGGAGGTGAGCAGTTCTTC. It translates to CASSSTGGGEQFF.

This clonotype was detected ten times or more. The V and J genes are TRBV28 and TRBJ2-4; 7 bases agree with TRBD1. This CDR3 spans 14 amino acids. Per the germline V gene, CDR1 is MDHEN and CDR2 is SYDVKM. Trimming at V came to 6 bases and at J to 6 bases, leaving 8 bases not matched to a gene. The CDR3 DNA is TGTGCCAGCAGCCCGACAGGGAAGGGAAACATTCAGTACTTC. Amino acid sequence: CASSPTGKGNIQYF.

This clonotype was detected ten times or more. The chain employs TRBV28 and TRBJ2-7; D may be TRBD1 or TRBD2 (6 bases each). Trimming cost V 7 bases and J 0 bases, with 13 bases left between them. Germline lookup yields CDR1 MDHEN and CDR2 SYDVKM. CDR3 length: 14 residues. CDR3 bases: TGTGCCAGCAATATAGGGGGGAACTCCTACGAGCAGTACTTC. It yields the protein CASNIGGNSYEQYF.

In the case of this clonotype: A read error may be the cause here, since a much bigger clone is one base away. The chain employs TRBV9 and TRBJ2-7; D may be TRBD1 (6 bases). Germline V gene sequence: CDR1 SGDLS, CDR2 YYNGEE. CDR3 length equals 15 residues. The DNA of the CDR3 is TGTGCCAGCAGCGCACGGGACACCGGCTCCTACGAGCGGTACTTC. It encodes CASSARDTGSYERYF. Drawing the rest from reference TRBV9 and TRBJ2-7, the complete variable domain is DSGVTQTPKHLITATGQRVTLRCSPRSGDLSVYWYQQSLDQGLQFLIQYYNGEERAKGNILERFSAQQFPDLHSELNLSSLELGDSALYFCASSARDTGSYERYFGPGTRLTVT.

This clonotype was recorded a few times. This chain connects TRBV5-1 to TRBJ2-3, with a tentative D call TRBD2 (5 bases). CDR1 SGHRS and CDR2 YFSETQ come from the germline V gene. V lost 7 bases and J 6 bases, leaving 18 bases between the germline ends. The CDR3 length is 14 residues. This CDR3 reads CASSGPGILDTQYF. CDR3 DNA sequence: TGCGCCAGCTCCGGACCCGGGATCCTGGATACGCAGTATTTT.

This clonotype has ten or more counts. CDR3 DNA sequence: TGTGCCAGCAGTGATGGGGGGGGCGGCAGGGAAGCTTTCTTT. This translates into CASSDGGGGREAFF. The chain is built from TRBV6-1 and TRBJ1-1, with D possibly TRBD1 on 6 matching bases. The CDR3 has 14 amino acids. With 3 bases removed from V and 8 bases from J, the gap between germline ends came to 16 bases. Germline V CDR1 and CDR2: MNHNS, SASEGT.

This clonotype was counted ten times or more. The chain has TRBV7-6 and TRBJ2-5; D gene uncertain. V was cut by 3 bases and J by 4 bases, with 9 bases left in between. This CDR3 is 13 amino acids long. Germline V gene sequence: CDR1 SGHVS, CDR2 FNYEAQ. The CDR3 coding sequence is TGTGCCAGCAGCTTCTCTCTTGGAGAGACCCAGTACTTC. It translates to CASSFSLGETQYF.

The chain has TRBV9 and TRBJ2-3; 8 nucleotides agree with TRBD2. Germline V gives CDR1 SGDLS, CDR2 YYNGEE. V gave up 0 bases and J gave up 3 bases; unmatched junction bases: 3. The CDR3 consists of 15 residues. The CDR3 here is CASSVGSSGTDTQYF. The CDR3 DNA is TGTGCCAGCAGCGTAGGGTCTAGCGGGACAGATACGCAGTATTTT.

This clonotype was observed many times. The V call is TRBV12-3 or TRBV12-4, the J call TRBJ1-2; D remains ambiguous. The CDR3 extends over 12 amino acids. The V end lost 5 bases, the J end lost 4 bases, and 8 bases lay between the germline ends. CDR3 loop: CASSLGLYGYTF. The CDR3 region has the DNA TGTGCCAGCAGTCTGGGCCTCTATGGCTACACCTTC.

This clonotype was detected a few times. This sequence joins TRBV6-4 and TRBJ1-5; D perhaps matches TRBD1 (6 bases). CDR3 length: 16 amino acids. Trimming took 6 bases from V and 2 from J, leaving 17 bases between them. CDR1 is MRHNA and CDR2 is SNTAGT in the germline V gene. DNA for the CDR3: TGTGCCAGCAGGCCCCCTTTGAAGGGGGGCAATCAGCCCCAGCATTTT. Protein product: CASRPPLKGGNQPQHF.

The V and J genes are TRBV7-9 and TRBJ2-1; tentative D call: TRBD2 (6 bases). Germline CDR1 and CDR2: SEHNR and FQNEAQ (reference sequence). CDR3 length: 15 amino acids. V was shortened by 7 bases and J by 6 bases, with 19 bases between the two germline ends. CDR3 region: CASTLIMTRLNEQFF. CDR3 in DNA: TGTGCCAGCACTTTAATAATGACTAGACTCAATGAGCAGTTCTTC.